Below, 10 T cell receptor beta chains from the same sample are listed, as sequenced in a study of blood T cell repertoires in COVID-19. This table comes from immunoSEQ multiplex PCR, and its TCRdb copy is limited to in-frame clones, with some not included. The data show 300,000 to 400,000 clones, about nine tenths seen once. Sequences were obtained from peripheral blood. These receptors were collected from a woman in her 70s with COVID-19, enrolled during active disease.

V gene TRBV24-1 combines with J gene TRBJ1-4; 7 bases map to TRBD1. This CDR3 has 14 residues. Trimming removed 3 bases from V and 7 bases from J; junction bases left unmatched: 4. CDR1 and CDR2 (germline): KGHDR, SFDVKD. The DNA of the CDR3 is TGTGCCACCAGTGATCCGGGACAGCCTGAAAAACTGTTTTTT. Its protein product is CATSDPGQPEKLFF.

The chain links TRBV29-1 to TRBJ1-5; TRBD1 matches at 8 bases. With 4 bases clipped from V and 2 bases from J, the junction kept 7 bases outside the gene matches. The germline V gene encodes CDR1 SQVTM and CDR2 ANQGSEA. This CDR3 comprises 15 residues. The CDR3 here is CSVVTGGYGNQPQHF. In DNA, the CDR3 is TGCAGCGTTGTTACAGGGGGTTATGGCAATCAGCCCCAGCATTTT.

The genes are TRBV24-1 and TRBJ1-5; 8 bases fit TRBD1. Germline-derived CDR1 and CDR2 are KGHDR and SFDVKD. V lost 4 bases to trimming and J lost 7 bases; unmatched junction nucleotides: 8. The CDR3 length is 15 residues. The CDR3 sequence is CATSDPTGEIQPQHF. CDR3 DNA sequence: TGTGCCACCAGTGACCCGACAGGGGAAATCCAGCCCCAGCATTTT.

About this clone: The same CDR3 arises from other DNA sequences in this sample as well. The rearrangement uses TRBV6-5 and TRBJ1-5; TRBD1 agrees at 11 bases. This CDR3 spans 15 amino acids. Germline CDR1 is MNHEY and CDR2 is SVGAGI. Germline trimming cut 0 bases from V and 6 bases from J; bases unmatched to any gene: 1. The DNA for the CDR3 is TGTGCCAGCAGTTACTCAGGGACAGGGGGTCAGCCCCAGCATTTT. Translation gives CASSYSGTGGQPQHF.

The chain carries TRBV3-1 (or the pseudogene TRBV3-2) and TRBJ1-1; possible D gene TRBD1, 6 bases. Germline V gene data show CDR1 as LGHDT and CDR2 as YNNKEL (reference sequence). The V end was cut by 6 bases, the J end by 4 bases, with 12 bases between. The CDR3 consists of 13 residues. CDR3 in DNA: TGTGCCAGCAGTCGACAAGGGGGCACTGAAGCTTTCTTT. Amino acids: CASSRQGGTEAFF.

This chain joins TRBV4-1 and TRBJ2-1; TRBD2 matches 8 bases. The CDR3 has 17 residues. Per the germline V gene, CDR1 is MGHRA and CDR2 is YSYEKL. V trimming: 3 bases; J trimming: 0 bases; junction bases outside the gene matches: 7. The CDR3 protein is CASSHPTSESSYNEQFF. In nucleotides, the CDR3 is TGCGCCAGCAGCCACCCGACTAGCGAGAGCTCCTACAATGAGCAGTTCTTC.

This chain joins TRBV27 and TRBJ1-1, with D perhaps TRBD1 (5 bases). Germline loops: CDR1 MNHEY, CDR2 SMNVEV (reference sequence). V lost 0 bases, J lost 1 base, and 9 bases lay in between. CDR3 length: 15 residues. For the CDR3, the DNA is TGTGCCAGCAGTTTATCGAGGCAGGGGAACACTGAAGCTTTCTTT. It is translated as CASSLSRQGNTEAFF.

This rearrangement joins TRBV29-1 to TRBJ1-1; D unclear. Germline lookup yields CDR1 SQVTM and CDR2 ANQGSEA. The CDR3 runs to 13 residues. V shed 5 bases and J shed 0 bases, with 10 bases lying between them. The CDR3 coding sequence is TGCAGCGTTCATGGCTTGATGAACACTGAAGCTTTCTTT. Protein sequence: CSVHGLMNTEAFF. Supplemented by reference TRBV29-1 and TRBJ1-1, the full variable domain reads SAVISQKPSRDICQRGTSLTIQCQVDSQVTMMFWYRQQPGQSLTLIATANQGSEATYESGFVIDKFPISRPNLTFSTLTVSNMSPEDSSIYLCSVHGLMNTEAFFGQGTRLTVV.

The CDR3 loop is CASSLGEASGAFF. In nucleotides, the CDR3 is TGTGCCAGCAGCCTCGGTGAGGCGTCGGGAGCTTTCTTT. V gene TRBV7-2 combines with J gene TRBJ1-1; D is uncertain. The CDR3 has 13 residues. CDR1 SGHTA and CDR2 FQGNSA come from the germline V gene. V was clipped by 5 bases and J by 10 bases, with 17 bases between them.

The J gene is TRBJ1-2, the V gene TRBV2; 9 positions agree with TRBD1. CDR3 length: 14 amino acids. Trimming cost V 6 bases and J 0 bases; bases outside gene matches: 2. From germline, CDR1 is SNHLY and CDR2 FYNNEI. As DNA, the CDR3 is TGTGCCAGCAGCGACAGGGGGGCTAACTATGGCTACACCTTC. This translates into CASSDRGANYGYTF.